These 10 T cell receptor beta chains were all obtained from the same sample, sequenced in a study of cytomegalovirus exposure and HLA in healthy donors. Amplification used 60 Vbeta primers and 13 Jbeta primers. Profiling relied on immunoSEQ multiplex PCR, and the TCRdb table lists in-frame clones only, not all of them. The data show 200,000 to 250,000 clones, more than 85% seen once. The sequenced sample was PBMCs. Every receptor here comes from a woman aged 18-29 years in good health and CMV-seronegative.

This clone was detected only once. This chain links TRBV2 with TRBJ1-1; D remains unclear. Trimming cost V 7 bases and J 11 bases, with 17 bases left between them. Germline loops: CDR1 SNHLY, CDR2 FYNNEI. This CDR3 is 12 amino acids long. The CDR3, as DNA: TGTGCCAGCACCGGACTCTCCGTCTGGGCTTTCTTT. This codes for CASTGLSVWAFF.

The rearrangement joins TRBV5-8 to TRBJ1-5; the D is unclear. Germline lookup yields CDR1 SGHTS and CDR2 YDEGEE. Trimming left V 4 bases short and J 2 bases short, with 7 bases between. The CDR3 contains 13 residues. The CDR3 protein is CASSNGGNQPQHF. In DNA, the CDR3 is TGTGCCAGCAGCAACGGAGGCAATCAGCCCCAGCATTTT. The whole variable domain, remainder taken from reference TRBV5-8 and TRBJ1-5, is EAGVTQSPTHLIKTRGQQATLRCSPISGHTSVYWYQQALGLGLQFLLWYDEGEERNRGNFPPRFSGRQFPNYSSELNVNALELEDSALYLCASSNGGNQPQHFGDGTRLSIL.

The genes are TRBV19 and TRBJ2-1; TRBD2 matches at 8 bases. CDR3 length: 16 residues. Germline CDR1 and CDR2: LNHDA and SQIVND (reference sequence). V gave up 6 bases and J gave up 6 bases; unmatched junction bases: 13. CDR3 in DNA: TGTGCCAGTAGAATGGGACCCGGGACTAGAGGCAATGAGCAGTTCTTC. Translating gives CASRMGPGTRGNEQFF.

The chain recombines TRBV5-4 with TRBJ2-5; the match to TRBD2 covers 9 bases. There are 16 residues in the CDR3. After removal of 4 bases from V and 4 bases from J, the junction contained 11 bases not matched to a gene. Germline-derived CDR1 and CDR2 are SGHNT and YYREEE (reference sequence). CDR3 loop: CASSRDLAGSRETQYF. DNA of the CDR3: TGTGCCAGCAGCCGCGATCTAGCGGGGAGCAGAGAGACCCAGTACTTC.

This chain's CDR3 is CASSFLDRDLYGYTF. The CDR3 bases are TGTGCCAGCAGCTTCCTTGACAGGGACCTTTATGGCTACACCTTC. The chain uses TRBV7-2 and TRBJ1-2, with TRBD1 matching 7 bases. Trimming removed 3 bases from V and 5 bases from J; junction bases left unmatched: 9. The CDR3 sequence is 15 residues long. The germline V gene has CDR1 SGHTA and CDR2 FQGNSA. The full variable domain, rest sourced from reference TRBV7-2 and TRBJ1-2, is GAGVSQSPSNKVTEKGKDVELRCDPISGHTALYWYRQSLGQGLEFLIYFQGNSAPDKSGLPSDRFSAERTGGSVSTLTIQRTQQEDSAVYLCASSFLDRDLYGYTFGSGTRLTVV.

This chain's CDR3 is CASRPGDTDTQYF. The CDR3 DNA sequence: TGCGCCAGCCGACCCGGGGACACAGATACGCAGTATTTT. The chain uses TRBV5-1 and TRBJ2-3; D is possibly TRBD2 (5 bases). V gave up 7 bases and J gave up 2 bases, with 11 bases separating them. Germline V gene data show CDR1 as SGHRS and CDR2 as YFSETQ. The CDR3 is made up of 13 amino acids.

The genes are TRBV25-1 and TRBJ1-4, with TRBD1 as a possible D gene (5 bases). CDR1 is MGHDK, CDR2 SYGVNS, per germline. The CDR3 is 14 amino acids. Trimming pared 5 bases from V and 7 bases from J, leaving 14 bases between. CDR3 region: CASSTSGYGEKLFF. Written as DNA, the CDR3 is TGTGCCAGCAGTACCTCAGGGTATGGTGAAAAACTGTTTTTT.

The J gene is TRBJ2-7, the V gene TRBV9, with D possibly matching TRBD1 (5 bases). This CDR3 has 15 residues. V was clipped by 6 bases and J by 0 bases, with 16 bases between them. The V gene's germline CDR1 is SGDLS and CDR2 YYNGEE. CDR3: CASNPLGLSSYEQYF. In nucleotides, the CDR3 is TGTGCCAGCAACCCCCTGGGGCTAAGCTCCTACGAGCAGTACTTC.

The chain has TRBV5-1 and TRBJ1-1; D not resolved. The germline gives CDR1 SGHRS, CDR2 YFSETQ. This CDR3 comprises 13 residues. The V gene lost 5 bases and the J gene lost 3 bases, with 11 bases spanning the gap. The CDR3 protein is CASSFGVDTEAFF. The CDR3 DNA is TGCGCCAGCAGTTTCGGGGTCGACACTGAAGCTTTCTTT.

V and J are TRBV29-1 and TRBJ1-2; 7 bases agree with TRBD1. The CDR3 sequence is 17 residues long. The germline gives CDR1 SQVTM, CDR2 ANQGSEA. Germline trimming cut 4 bases from V and 5 bases from J; bases unmatched to any gene: 19. CDR3 protein: CSVGERRRDSLDYGYTF. The CDR3 bases are TGCAGCGTTGGGGAGCGTCGACGGGACAGTCTCGATTATGGCTACACCTTC.